One and the same sample provided the 2 T cell receptor beta chains below, sequenced in a study of T cells in Graves' hyperthyroidism and ophthalmopathy. RNA transcripts gave rise to amplified TCR beta CDR3 regions. Researchers ran a first-round RT-PCR on the TCR CDR3 using the HTBI primer set. TCRdb passed the multiplex PCR reads through MiXCR, listing each CDR3 protein once. The data hold 550,000 to 600,000 distinct CDR3 sequences, with around 15% observed a single time. The sample taken for sequencing was blood. These receptor sequences come from a young woman with Graves' hyperthyroidism.

This clonotype was seen more than once but under ten times. The chain has TRBV5-1 and TRBJ2-2; D ambiguous. The V end lost 2 bases, the J end lost 5 bases, and 10 bases lay between the germline ends. The germline V gene has CDR1 SGHRS and CDR2 YFSETQ. There are 14 residues in the CDR3. The CDR3: CASSFPERTGELFF. DNA of the CDR3: TGCGCCAGCAGCTTCCCAGAACGAACCGGGGAGCTGTTTTTT.

This clonotype was counted many times. This chain links TRBV28 with TRBJ2-2; TRBD2 matches at 8 bases. V shed 7 bases and J 6 bases; nucleotides not matched to a gene: 7. CDR3 size: 14 residues. Germline-derived CDR1 and CDR2 are MDHEN and SYDVKM. The CDR3 loop is CASKAGRAPGELFF. The CDR3 region has the DNA TGTGCCAGCAAGGCCGGGAGGGCCCCCGGGGAGCTGTTTTTT.